The 8 T cell receptor beta chains below come from one sample, sequenced in a study of cytomegalovirus exposure and HLA in healthy donors. The PCR ran on 60 Vbeta and 13 Jbeta primers. The data were produced by immunoSEQ multiplex PCR, yet TCRdb's version contains in-frame clones alone and is incomplete. Seen here are roughly 250,000 clones, approximately 84% observed once, and the top ten hold 2% to 2.5%. The specimen sequenced was PBMCs. The receptors were sampled from a woman in her 40s in good health and CMV-seropositive.

V gene TRBV7-3 combines with J gene TRBJ1-6; D is unresolved. Trimming took off 0 bases at V and 7 bases at J, with 7 bases between the two ends. Germline V gives CDR1 SGHTA, CDR2 FQGTGA. This CDR3 has 14 residues. For the CDR3, the DNA is TGTGCCAGCAGCTTAACGGGCGCGAATTCACCCCTCCACTTT. Translating gives CASSLTGANSPLHF.

The rearrangement uses TRBV28 and TRBJ1-5; 9 bases are shared with TRBD1. The J segment lost 3 bases and the V segment lost 6 bases, leaving 6 bases of the junction unmatched. This CDR3 has 15 residues. Germline values: CDR1 MDHEN, CDR2 SYDVKM. CDR3: CASSHTGGHNQPQHF. Here the CDR3 DNA reads TGTGCCAGCAGCCATACAGGGGGCCACAATCAGCCCCAGCATTTT.

The chain carries TRBV6-5 and TRBJ2-7; the match to TRBD1 covers 12 bases. The CDR3 is made up of 16 amino acids. Germline V lookup: CDR1 MNHEY, CDR2 SVGAGI. V was clipped by 4 bases and J by 3 bases; unmatched bases: 7. The CDR3 loop is CASSSMGTGGIYEQYF. The CDR3 DNA is TGTGCCAGCAGTTCGATGGGGACAGGGGGCATCTACGAGCAGTACTTC.

The genes are TRBV27 and TRBJ2-7, with 13 bases that match TRBD2. CDR1 and CDR2 from the germline V gene are MNHEY and SMNVEV (reference sequence). This CDR3 is built from 16 residues. With 6 bases clipped from V and 2 bases from J, the junction kept 7 bases outside the gene matches. The CDR3: CASSRILAGGPYEQYF. In DNA form, the CDR3 reads TGTGCCAGCAGCCGGATACTAGCGGGAGGGCCCTACGAGCAGTACTTC.

This clone was observed once. J is TRBJ1-1 and V is TRBV30, with unresolved D. CDR1 GTSNPN and CDR2 SVGIG come from the germline V gene (reference sequence). Trimming stripped 4 bases from V and 0 bases from J, with 12 bases between. This CDR3 spans 14 amino acids. CDR3 region: CAWTKNALNTEAFF. The CDR3 DNA is TGTGCCTGGACCAAGAATGCGCTGAACACTGAAGCTTTCTTT. Full variable domain (rest looked up from reference TRBV30 and TRBJ1-1): SQTIHQWPATLVQPVGSPLSLECTVEGTSNPNLYWYRQAAGRGLQLLFYSVGIGQISSEVPQNLSASRPQDRQFILSSKKLLLSDSGFYLCAWTKNALNTEAFFGQGTRLTVV.

V is TRBV19 and J is TRBJ1-6; D call uncertain. Deletions cut 5 bases from V and 6 bases from J, with 11 bases between. The CDR3 totals 14 residues. From germline, CDR1 is LNHDA and CDR2 SQIVND (reference sequence). CDR3 residues: CASSVQVFNSPLHF. The DNA of the CDR3 is TGTGCCAGTAGTGTCCAGGTATTTAATTCACCCCTCCACTTT.

The chain employs TRBV29-1 and TRBJ2-3; a weak D match, TRBD2 (6 bases). Per germline, CDR1 SQVTM and CDR2 ANQGSEA. This CDR3 is 12 amino acids long. Trimming cost V 5 bases and J 4 bases, with 10 bases left between them. This CDR3 is CSVFTGADTQYF. CDR3 nucleotide sequence: TGCAGCGTTTTCACGGGAGCAGATACGCAGTATTTT.

J is TRBJ2-7 and V is TRBV9; 8 nucleotides align to TRBD2. The CDR3 sequence is 15 residues long. Germline values: CDR1 SGDLS, CDR2 YYNGEE. The V segment lost 4 bases and the J segment 4 bases; nucleotides outside the gene matches: 10. CDR3 loop: CASSPTGTSSYEQYF. The CDR3 DNA is TGTGCCAGCAGCCCGACCGGGACTAGTAGTTACGAGCAGTACTTC.